This TCR beta chain was identified during a study of early T cells in non-severe SARS-CoV-2 infection. Study-wide background: Whole-blood bulk RNA, unsorted, was sequenced, and chains were unpaired.

The ends were cut back, 6 bases at V and 6 bases at J, with 12 bases in the middle. Germline CDR1 is MNHNY and CDR2 is SVGAGI (reference sequence). The CDR3 runs to 13 residues. General observations from the study: Matching results from VDJdb favored anti-spike CD8 responses, leaving private and CD4 specificities undetected.

Each single cDNA molecule received a unique molecular identifier. TCRdb reprocessed the 5' RACE reads via MiXCR and lists one record per CDR3 protein. The sample has just under 65,000 distinct CDR3 sequences, roughly 5.7% seen once; the top ten hold about 3.4%. In this sample, this clonotype turned up many times. Antigen: not known. The rearrangement uses TRBV6-6 and TRBJ2-4, with a weak D call TRBD1 (5 bases). The sample here was whole blood, taken at baseline. The clonotype originates from an adult who was a healthcare worker with PCR-confirmed SARS-CoV-2 infection or an uninfected control (not recorded which). The CDR3 loop reads CASRDMKGNIQYF. CDR3 sequence (DNA): TGTGCCAGCAGGGACATGAAAGGAAACATTCAGTACTTC.